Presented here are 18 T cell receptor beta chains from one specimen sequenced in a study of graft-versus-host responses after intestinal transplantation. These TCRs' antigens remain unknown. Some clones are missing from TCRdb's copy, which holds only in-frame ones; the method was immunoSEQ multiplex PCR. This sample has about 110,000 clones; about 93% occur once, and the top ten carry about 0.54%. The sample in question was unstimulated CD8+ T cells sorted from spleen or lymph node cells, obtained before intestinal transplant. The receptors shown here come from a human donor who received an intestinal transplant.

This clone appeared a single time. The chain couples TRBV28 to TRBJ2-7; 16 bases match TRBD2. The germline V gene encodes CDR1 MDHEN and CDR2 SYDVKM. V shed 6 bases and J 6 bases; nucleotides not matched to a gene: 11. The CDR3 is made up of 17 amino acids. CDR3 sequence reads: CASSEGLAGGRRGEQYF. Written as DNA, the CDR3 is TGTGCCAGCAGCGAGGGACTAGCGGGAGGGAGGAGGGGCGAGCAGTACTTC.

CDR3 amino acids: CASLGTTYEQYF. CDR3 DNA sequence: TGTGCCAGCCTCGGGACTACCTACGAGCAGTACTTC. This sequence joins TRBV2 and TRBJ2-7, with 7 bases identical to TRBD2. V trimming: 8 bases; J trimming: 2 bases; junction bases outside the gene matches: 3. The V gene's germline CDR1 is SNHLY and CDR2 FYNNEI. The CDR3 runs 12 residues.

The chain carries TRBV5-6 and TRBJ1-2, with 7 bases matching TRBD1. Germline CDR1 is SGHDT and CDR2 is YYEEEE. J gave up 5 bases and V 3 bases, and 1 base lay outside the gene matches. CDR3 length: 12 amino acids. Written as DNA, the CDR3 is TGTGCCAGCAGCTCAGGGGGTTATGGCTACACCTTC. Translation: CASSSGGYGYTF.

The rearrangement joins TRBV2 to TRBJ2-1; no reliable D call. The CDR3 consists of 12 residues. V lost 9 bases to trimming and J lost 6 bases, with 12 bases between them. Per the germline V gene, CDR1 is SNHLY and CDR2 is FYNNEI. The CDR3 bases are TGTGCCAGTGACCTTAGCAGCAATGAGCAGTTCTTC. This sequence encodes CASDLSSNEQFF.

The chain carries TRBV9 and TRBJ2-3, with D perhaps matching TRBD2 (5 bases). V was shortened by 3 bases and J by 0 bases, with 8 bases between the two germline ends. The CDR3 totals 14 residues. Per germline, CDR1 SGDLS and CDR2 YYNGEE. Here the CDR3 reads CASSGGGSTDTQYF. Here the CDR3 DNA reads TGTGCCAGCAGCGGTGGAGGCAGCACAGATACGCAGTATTTT.

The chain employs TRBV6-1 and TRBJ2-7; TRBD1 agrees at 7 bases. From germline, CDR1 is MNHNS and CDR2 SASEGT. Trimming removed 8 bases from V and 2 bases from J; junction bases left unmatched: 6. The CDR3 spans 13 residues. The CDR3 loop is CASPGTATYEQYF. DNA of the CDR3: TGTGCCAGCCCCGGGACAGCTACCTACGAGCAGTACTTC.

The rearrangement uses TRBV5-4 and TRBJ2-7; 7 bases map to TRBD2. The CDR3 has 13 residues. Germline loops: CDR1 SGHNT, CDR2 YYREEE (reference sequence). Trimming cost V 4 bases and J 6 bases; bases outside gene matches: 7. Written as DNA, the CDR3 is TGTGCCAGCAGCCCTAGACCGGGGGGCGAGCAGTACTTC. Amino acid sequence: CASSPRPGGEQYF. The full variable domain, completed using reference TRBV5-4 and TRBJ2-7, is ETGVTQSPTHLIKTRGQQVTLRCSSQSGHNTVSWYQQALGQGPQFIFQYYREEENGRGNFPPRFSGLQFPNYSSELNVNALELDDSALYLCASSPRPGGEQYFGPGTRLTVT.

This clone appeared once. The chain's CDR3 is CASSPGQGVEKLFF. As DNA, the CDR3 is TGTGCCAGCAGCCCGGGACAGGGGGTTGAAAAACTGTTTTTT. The chain links TRBV5-8 to TRBJ1-4; 11 nucleotides line up with TRBD1. CDR1 SGHTS and CDR2 YDEGEE come from the germline V gene. V lost 4 bases to trimming and J lost 7 bases; unmatched junction nucleotides: 3. The CDR3 length is 14 residues.

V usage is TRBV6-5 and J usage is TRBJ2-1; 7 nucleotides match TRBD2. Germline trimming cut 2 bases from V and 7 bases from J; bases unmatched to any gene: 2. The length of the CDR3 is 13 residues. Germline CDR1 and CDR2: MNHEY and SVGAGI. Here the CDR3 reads CASSYGRGNEQFF. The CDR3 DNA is TGTGCCAGCAGTTACGGGCGGGGGAATGAGCAGTTCTTC.

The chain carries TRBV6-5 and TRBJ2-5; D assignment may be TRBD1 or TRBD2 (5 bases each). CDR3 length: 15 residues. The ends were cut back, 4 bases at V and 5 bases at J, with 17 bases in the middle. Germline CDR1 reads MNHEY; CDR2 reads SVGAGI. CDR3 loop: CASSSGSDARETQYF. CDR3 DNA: TGTGCCAGCAGTTCAGGGAGCGATGCTCGGGAGACCCAGTACTTC.

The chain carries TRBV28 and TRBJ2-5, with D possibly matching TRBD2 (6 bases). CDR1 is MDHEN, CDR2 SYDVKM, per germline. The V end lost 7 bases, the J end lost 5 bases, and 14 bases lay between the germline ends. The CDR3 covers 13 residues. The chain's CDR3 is CASTYGGGETQYF. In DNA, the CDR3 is TGTGCCAGCACCTACGGTGGGGGGGAGACCCAGTACTTC.

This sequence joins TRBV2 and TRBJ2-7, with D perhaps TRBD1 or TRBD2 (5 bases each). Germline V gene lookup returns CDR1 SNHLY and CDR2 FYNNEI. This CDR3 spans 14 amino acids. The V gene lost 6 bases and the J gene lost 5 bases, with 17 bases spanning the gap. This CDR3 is CASRPQVRGDEQYF. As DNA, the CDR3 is TGTGCCAGCAGGCCCCAGGTGAGGGGTGACGAGCAGTACTTC.

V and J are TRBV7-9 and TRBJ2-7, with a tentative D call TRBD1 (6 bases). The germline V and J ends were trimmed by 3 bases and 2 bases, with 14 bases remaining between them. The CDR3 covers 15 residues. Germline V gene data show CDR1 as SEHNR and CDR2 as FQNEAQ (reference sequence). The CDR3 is CASSFSQGITYEQYF. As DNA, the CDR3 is TGTGCCAGCAGCTTTTCGCAGGGGATTACCTACGAGCAGTACTTC.

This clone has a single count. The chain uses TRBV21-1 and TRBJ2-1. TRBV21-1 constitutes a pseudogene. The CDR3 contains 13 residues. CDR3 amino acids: CASSTAPYNEQFF. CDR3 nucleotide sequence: TGTGCCAGCAGCACGGCACCCTACAATGAGCAGTTCTTC.

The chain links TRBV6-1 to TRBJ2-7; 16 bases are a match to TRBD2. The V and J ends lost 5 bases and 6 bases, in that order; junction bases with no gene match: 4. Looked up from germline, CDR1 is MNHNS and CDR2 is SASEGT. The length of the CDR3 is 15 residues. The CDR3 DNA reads TGTGCCAGCAGTCTGGGACTAGCGGGAGGGGGCGAGCAGTACTTC. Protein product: CASSLGLAGGGEQYF.

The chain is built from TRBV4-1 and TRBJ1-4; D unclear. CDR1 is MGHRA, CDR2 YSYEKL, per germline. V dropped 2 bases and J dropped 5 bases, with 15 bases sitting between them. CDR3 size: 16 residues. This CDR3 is CASSQPPVQLNEKLFF. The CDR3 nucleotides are TGCGCCAGCAGCCAACCCCCGGTACAGCTCAATGAAAAACTGTTTTTT.

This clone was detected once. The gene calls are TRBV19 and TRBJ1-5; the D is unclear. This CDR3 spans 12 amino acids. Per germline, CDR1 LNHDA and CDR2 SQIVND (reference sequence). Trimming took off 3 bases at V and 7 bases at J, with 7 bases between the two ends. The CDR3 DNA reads TGTGCCAGTAGTATTGGGCCCCAGCCCCAGCATTTT. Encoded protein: CASSIGPQPQHF.

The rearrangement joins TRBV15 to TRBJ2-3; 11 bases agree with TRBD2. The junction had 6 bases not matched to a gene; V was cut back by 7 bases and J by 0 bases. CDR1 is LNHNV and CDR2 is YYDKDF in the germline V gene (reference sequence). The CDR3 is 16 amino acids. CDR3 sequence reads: CATKLAGVSSTDTQYF. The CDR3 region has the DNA TGTGCCACCAAACTAGCGGGAGTCTCTAGCACAGATACGCAGTATTTT.